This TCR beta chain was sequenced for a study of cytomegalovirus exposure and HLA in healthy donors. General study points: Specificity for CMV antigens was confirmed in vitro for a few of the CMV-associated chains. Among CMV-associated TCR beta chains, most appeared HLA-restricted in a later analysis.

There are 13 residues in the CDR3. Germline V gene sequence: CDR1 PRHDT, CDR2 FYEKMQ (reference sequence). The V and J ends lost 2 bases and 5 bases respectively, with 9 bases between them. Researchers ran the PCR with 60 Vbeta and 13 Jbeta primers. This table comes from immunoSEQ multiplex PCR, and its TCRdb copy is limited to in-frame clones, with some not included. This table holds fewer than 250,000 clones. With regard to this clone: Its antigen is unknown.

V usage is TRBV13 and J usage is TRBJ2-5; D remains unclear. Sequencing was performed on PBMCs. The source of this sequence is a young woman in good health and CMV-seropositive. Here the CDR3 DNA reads TGTGCCAGCAGCTTAACTTCGGTGGAGACCCAGTACTTC. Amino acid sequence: CASSLTSVETQYF.